These 19 T cell receptor beta chains share one sample of origin, sequenced in a study of T-cell memory formation after mild COVID-19. TCRdb ran MiXCR on the 5' RACE reads and lists one entry per CDR3 protein. The repertoire includes about 140,000 distinct CDR3 sequences, 13% to 15% of them detected once, and more than 25% sits in the top ten. The sequencing sample was made of PBMCs or a T cell subset sorted from them (not recorded which). All receptors derive from an adult woman who had mild COVID-19 (a few samples of this study predate the infection). Cell type and time point are not known.

The chain joins TRBV20-1 to TRBJ2-1; D may be TRBD1 or TRBD2 (5 bases each). The CDR3 extends over 12 amino acids. V dropped 7 bases and J dropped 8 bases, with 15 bases sitting between them. The germline CDR1 and CDR2 sequences are DFQATT and SNEGSKA (reference sequence). Here the CDR3 DNA reads TGCAGTGTCAGGGAGAGCGGCGATGAGCAGTTCTTC. Translated: CSVRESGDEQFF.

Only a few counts were recorded for this clonotype. The chain recombines TRBV4-3 with TRBJ2-4; 9 nucleotides match TRBD1. Germline V gene sequence: CDR1 LGHNA, CDR2 YSLEER. J lost 8 bases, V lost 4 bases, and 12 bases had no gene match. The CDR3 extends over 16 amino acids. CDR3 protein: CASSPNPTGGEDIQYF. For the CDR3, the DNA is TGCGCCAGCAGCCCTAACCCGACAGGGGGAGAGGACATTCAGTACTTC.

This clonotype was recorded a few times. This sequence joins TRBV7-9 and TRBJ1-2; D remains unclear. This CDR3 is 15 amino acids long. Germline V CDR1 and CDR2: SEHNR, FQNEAQ (reference sequence). The V gene lost 1 base and the J gene lost 6 bases, with 15 bases spanning the gap. CDR3 sequence: CASSLVALPDNGYTF. CDR3 bases: TGTGCCAGCAGCTTAGTAGCACTTCCCGACAATGGCTACACCTTC. The variable domain in full, with the rest retrieved from reference TRBV7-9 and TRBJ1-2, is DTGVSQNPRHKITKRGQNVTFRCDPISEHNRLYWYRQTLGQGPEFLTYFQNEAQLEKSRLLSDRFSAERPKGSFSTLEIQRTEQGDSAMYLCASSLVALPDNGYTFGSGTRLTVV.

V and J are TRBV9 and TRBJ1-2; 9 bases are a match to TRBD1. Germline values: CDR1 SGDLS, CDR2 YYNGEE. J lost 3 bases, V lost 4 bases, and 10 bases had no gene match. The CDR3 runs 16 residues. The CDR3 DNA follows: TGTGCCAGCAGCTCCCCGGACAGGGGAAAATACTATGGCTACACCTTC. It yields the protein CASSSPDRGKYYGYTF.

J is TRBJ1-2 and V is TRBV30, with D possibly matching TRBD1 (5 bases). The CDR3 spans 14 residues. Trimming took 1 base from V and 3 from J, leaving 12 bases between them. Germline CDR1 and CDR2: GTSNPN and SVGIG (reference sequence). CDR3 sequence (DNA): TGTGCCTGGAGTGAGGCAGGGTGGCACTATGGCTACACCTTC. It codes for CAWSEAGWHYGYTF.

The chain couples TRBV2 to TRBJ2-7; 9 bases agree with TRBD2. CDR3 length: 17 residues. V shed 1 base and J 3 bases; nucleotides not matched to a gene: 10. Germline CDR1 reads SNHLY; CDR2 reads FYNNEI. CDR3 protein: CASSEVALAGTYYEQYF. Written as DNA, the CDR3 is TGTGCCAGCAGTGAAGTCGCTCTAGCGGGAACCTACTACGAGCAGTACTTC.

The gene calls are TRBV2 and TRBJ2-3, with 9 bases identical to TRBD1. CDR1 is SNHLY and CDR2 is FYNNEI in the germline V gene. Unmatched junction bases numbered 4, after V lost 5 bases and J lost 1 base. The CDR3 extends over 15 amino acids. DNA for the CDR3: TGTGCCAGCAGTTACTGGACAGGGGGCACAGATACGCAGTATTTT. It is translated as CASSYWTGGTDTQYF.

Only a few counts were recorded for this clonotype. The chain combines TRBV4-3 with TRBJ2-7; D might be TRBD1 (6 bases). CDR1 and CDR2 from the germline V gene are LGHNA and YSLEER. This CDR3 has 14 amino acids. Trimming took 4 bases from V and 2 from J, leaving 12 bases between them. The CDR3 DNA reads TGCGCCAGCAGCCTCAAGACAGGCCCCTACGAGCAGTACTTC. It yields the protein CASSLKTGPYEQYF.

The chain has TRBV2 and TRBJ1-5; D uncertain. Looked up from germline, CDR1 is SNHLY and CDR2 is FYNNEI. The CDR3 covers 14 residues. V lost 8 bases to trimming and J lost 7 bases, with 18 bases between them. DNA of the CDR3: TGTGCCAGCTTCTCGGGCCCTGGAGCACAGCCCCAGCATTTT. Translation: CASFSGPGAQPQHF.

This clonotype has more than one count but fewer than ten. The chain is built from TRBV19 and TRBJ1-5, with TRBD1 matching over 8 bases. V lost 3 bases and J lost 3; bases outside the gene matches: 4. Per the germline V gene, CDR1 is LNHDA and CDR2 is SQIVND (reference sequence). This CDR3 contains 15 residues. This CDR3 is CASSIVDRVNQPQHF. In nucleotides, the CDR3 is TGTGCCAGTAGTATTGTGGACAGGGTCAATCAGCCCCAGCATTTT. Variable domain in full (rest from reference TRBV19 and TRBJ1-5): DGGITQSPKYLFRKEGQNVTLSCEQNLNHDAMYWYRQDPGQGLRLIYYSQIVNDFQKGDIAEGYSVSREKKESFPLTVTSAQKNPTAFYLCASSIVDRVNQPQHFGDGTRLSIL.

The J gene is TRBJ2-3, the V gene TRBV7-9; 10 bases map to TRBD1. CDR3 length: 15 amino acids. Germline V gives CDR1 SEHNR, CDR2 FQNEAQ (reference sequence). The ends lost 5 bases at V and 5 bases at J; junction bases unmatched: 7. The CDR3 sequence: CASSTNDRGLDTQYF. CDR3 nucleotide sequence: TGTGCCAGCAGCACTAACGACAGGGGGCTAGATACGCAGTATTTT.

The chain carries TRBV7-2 and TRBJ2-1; tentatively, D is TRBD2 (5 bases). The V end was cut by 3 bases, the J end by 6 bases, with 9 bases between. CDR1 and CDR2 (germline): SGHTA, FQGNSA. The CDR3 has 13 residues. CDR3 coding DNA: TGTGCCAGCAGCTTGAGTCGGGGCAATGAGCAGTTCTTC. It codes for CASSLSRGNEQFF. Full variable domain (rest looked up from reference TRBV7-2 and TRBJ2-1): GAGVSQSPSNKVTEKGKDVELRCDPISGHTALYWYRQSLGQGLEFLIYFQGNSAPDKSGLPSDRFSAERTGGSVSTLTIQRTQQEDSAVYLCASSLSRGNEQFFGPGTRLTVL.

In its sample, this clonotype was seen a few times. CDR3 DNA sequence: TGTGCCAGCAGCTTAGATACTAGCGGGGGAGATACGCAGTATTTT. Translated, it gives CASSLDTSGGDTQYF. This sequence joins TRBV11-2 and TRBJ2-3, with 11 nucleotides matching TRBD2. The germline gives CDR1 SGHAT, CDR2 FQNNGV. The CDR3 is 15 residues long. Germline trimming cut 0 bases from V and 5 bases from J; bases unmatched to any gene: 1.

This clonotype was counted only a few times. The chain has TRBV6-5 and TRBJ2-2; 7 nucleotides agree with TRBD1. J gave up 5 bases and V 2 bases, and 2 bases lay outside the gene matches. This CDR3 has 14 amino acids. CDR1 is MNHEY and CDR2 is SVGAGI in the germline V gene. The CDR3 DNA follows: TGTGCCAGCAGTTACCCGACAGGGACCGGGGAGCTGTTTTTT. This encodes CASSYPTGTGELFF.

This clonotype was seen repeatedly, ten times or more. V is TRBV12-3 or TRBV12-4 and J is TRBJ2-1; 13 bases fit TRBD2. This CDR3 is 17 amino acids long. Trimming at V came to 5 bases and at J to 8 bases, leaving 12 bases not matched to a gene. The DNA of the CDR3 is TGTGCCAGCAGTCCCCGACTAGCGGGGGGCCTAGAGGATGAGCAGTTCTTC. This sequence encodes CASSPRLAGGLEDEQFF.

V usage is TRBV14 and J usage is TRBJ2-3, with D tentatively TRBD1 or TRBD2 (5 bases each). The germline CDR1 and CDR2 sequences are SGHDN and FVKESK. The CDR3 totals 16 residues. V was cut by 3 bases and J by 2 bases, with 15 bases left in between. Written as DNA, the CDR3 is TGTGCCAGCAGCCACTTGGAGGCAGGGATCACAGATACGCAGTATTTT. Protein sequence: CASSHLEAGITDTQYF.

This clonotype has only a few counts. The genes are TRBV29-1 and TRBJ1-1; D remains unclear. The CDR3 contains 12 residues. In germline, CDR1 is SQVTM, CDR2 ANQGSEA. Deletions cut 4 bases from V and 0 bases from J, with 6 bases between. CDR3 in DNA: TGCAGCGTTGGGGTGATGAACACTGAAGCTTTCTTT. Translation: CSVGVMNTEAFF.

This clonotype was picked up many times. This chain connects TRBV29-1 to TRBJ2-7, with 9 bases aligning to TRBD1. Looked up from germline, CDR1 is SQVTM and CDR2 is ANQGSEA. V trimming: 4 bases; J trimming: 5 bases; junction bases outside the gene matches: 9. The CDR3 totals 14 residues. The CDR3 coding sequence is TGCAGCGTTGGGTCTGGGACAGGGTACCACGAGCAGTACTTC. This sequence encodes CSVGSGTGYHEQYF.

V and J are TRBV12-3 or TRBV12-4 and TRBJ2-4; 11 positions match TRBD2. This CDR3 has 15 amino acids. V lost 6 bases to trimming and J lost 5 bases; unmatched junction nucleotides: 6. DNA for the CDR3: TGTGCCAGCAGCCGACTAGCGGGGTGGGAAAACATTCAGTACTTC. Protein sequence: CASSRLAGWENIQYF.